These 22 T cell receptor beta chains were all obtained from the same sample, sequenced in a study of shared clonotypes between healthy human individuals. The table came from immunoSEQ multiplex PCR; TCRdb's copy has only in-frame clones and leaves some out. This sample carries approximately 2,300,000 clones, less than 95% of them seen once, and the ten largest clones take about 0.36%. Input material: naive CD4+ T cells from PBMCs. Subset denoted: CD45RA+ positively selected. These receptors all come from a man in his late teens or twenties in good health. Some clones in this sample may be carry-over from other donors' samples.

This chain connects TRBV6-5 to TRBJ2-7, with 9 bases aligning to TRBD1. V gave up 0 bases and J gave up 5 bases; unmatched junction bases: 5. The CDR3 runs to 15 residues. Per germline, CDR1 MNHEY and CDR2 SVGAGI. The CDR3 reads CASSYSGQGGHEQYF. For the CDR3, the DNA is TGTGCCAGCAGTTACTCGGGACAGGGAGGACACGAGCAGTACTTC.

The genes are TRBV19 and TRBJ2-1; 8 nucleotides agree with TRBD2. This CDR3 has 18 amino acids. With 1 base clipped from V and 8 bases from J, the junction kept 16 bases outside the gene matches. Per germline, CDR1 LNHDA and CDR2 SQIVND (reference sequence). Written as DNA, the CDR3 is TGTGCCAGTAGTATAGTCAGGCTAGCGGGCCCATGGGGCGATGAGCAGTTCTTC. This gives the protein CASSIVRLAGPWGDEQFF.

The chain carries TRBV5-1 and TRBJ2-1, with TRBD1 matching 8 bases. CDR3 length: 17 residues. CDR1 and CDR2 from the germline V gene are SGHRS and YFSETQ. Trimming cost V 3 bases and J 0 bases; bases outside gene matches: 8. CDR3 protein: CASSSAGQGSSYNEQFF. The CDR3 bases are TGCGCCAGCAGCTCAGCAGGACAGGGTAGCTCCTACAATGAGCAGTTCTTC. The variable domain in full, completed from reference TRBV5-1 and TRBJ2-1, reads KAGVTQTPRYLIKTRGQQVTLSCSPISGHRSVSWYQQTPGQGLQFLFEYFSETQRNKGNFPGRFSGRQFSNSRSEMNVSTLELGDSALYLCASSSAGQGSSYNEQFFGPGTRLTVL.

The V and J genes are TRBV7-2 and TRBJ1-1, with TRBD1 matching 7 bases. CDR1 and CDR2 from the germline V gene are SGHTA and FQGNSA. Germline trimming cut 0 bases from V and 4 bases from J; bases unmatched to any gene: 5. The CDR3 consists of 15 residues. The DNA for the CDR3 is TGTGCCAGCAGCTTAGCTCCAGGGGGTGGCACTGAAGCTTTCTTT. Translation gives CASSLAPGGGTEAFF.

The rearrangement uses TRBV5-1 and TRBJ2-1; 7 bases map to TRBD2. Germline V gene lookup returns CDR1 SGHRS and CDR2 YFSETQ. This CDR3 is built from 15 residues. With 4 bases clipped from V and 9 bases from J, the junction kept 13 bases outside the gene matches. The CDR3 loop is CASSPYPHGEGEQFF. CDR3 DNA sequence: TGCGCCAGCAGCCCCTACCCCCACGGGGAGGGTGAGCAGTTCTTC.

The chain couples TRBV6-6 to TRBJ2-5; D uncertain. Per the germline V gene, CDR1 is MNHNY and CDR2 is SVGAGI (reference sequence). CDR3 length: 13 residues. With 0 bases removed from V and 5 bases from J, the gap between germline ends came to 7 bases. This CDR3 reads CASSYSVGETQYF. The CDR3 bases are TGTGCCAGCAGTTACTCTGTTGGGGAGACCCAGTACTTC.

The CDR3 protein is CASSDRATLPYEQYF. CDR3 DNA: TGTGCCAGCAGCGACCGGGCCACCTTGCCCTACGAGCAGTACTTC. The V call is TRBV7-9, the J call TRBJ2-7; D gene ambiguous. The CDR3 sequence is 15 residues long. The V end lost 5 bases, the J end lost 2 bases, and 16 bases lay between the germline ends. Germline V CDR1 and CDR2: SEHNR, FQNEAQ (reference sequence). Full variable domain (missing parts from reference TRBV7-9 and TRBJ2-7): DTGVSQNPRHKITKRGQNVTFRCDPISEHNRLYWYRQTLGQGPEFLTYFQNEAQLEKSRLLSDRFSAERPKGSFSTLEIQRTEQGDSAMYLCASSDRATLPYEQYFGPGTRLTVT.

For this clone: The junction departs from germline at one end; a sequencing error may be responsible. The chain recombines TRBV30 with TRBJ1-5; perhaps TRBD1 as D (6 bases). The CDR3 consists of 15 residues. Germline lookup yields CDR1 GTSNPN and CDR2 SVGIG (reference sequence). CDR3 nucleotides: TGTGCCTGGAGTGTTGCGGGACATAGCTATCAGCCCCAGCATTTT. This sequence encodes CAWSVAGHSYQPQHF. Complete variable domain (other parts from reference TRBV30 and TRBJ1-5): SQTIHQWPATLVQPVGSPLSLECTVEGTSNPNLYWYRQAAGRGLQLLFYSVGIGQISSEVPQNLSASRPQDRQFILSSKKLLLSDSGFYLCAWSVAGHSYQPQHFGDGTRLSIL.

The chain carries TRBV28 and TRBJ2-6; 7 nucleotides match TRBD1. Germline V CDR1 and CDR2: MDHEN, SYDVKM. The CDR3 consists of 18 residues. V lost 1 base to trimming and J lost 0 bases; unmatched junction nucleotides: 6. The CDR3 loop is CASSLYGTASSGANVLTF. The DNA for the CDR3 is TGTGCCAGCAGTTTATATGGGACAGCAAGCTCTGGGGCCAACGTCCTGACTTTC.

The chain links TRBV6-5 to TRBJ1-1; no definite D call. Germline V gene sequence: CDR1 MNHEY, CDR2 SVGAGI. Trimming took off 6 bases at V and 5 bases at J, with 16 bases between the two ends. The CDR3 has 14 residues. The CDR3 sequence is CASRTGPPVTEAFF. Written as DNA, the CDR3 is TGTGCCAGCAGAACCGGGCCCCCGGTGACTGAAGCTTTCTTT.

Regarding this clone: One end of the junction does not line up with germline, which may come from a read error. V gene TRBV5-1 combines with J gene TRBJ1-1; tentative D call: TRBD1 (6 bases). This CDR3 has 12 amino acids. In germline, CDR1 is SGHRS, CDR2 YFSETQ. The CDR3 loop is CASSLKGAGAVF. In DNA form, the CDR3 reads TGCGCCAGCAGCTTGAAGGGTGCAGGGGCGGTCTTT.

The chain has TRBV5-1 and TRBJ2-1; D is possibly TRBD1 (5 bases). This CDR3 contains 16 residues. Germline values: CDR1 SGHRS, CDR2 YFSETQ. The V gene lost 5 bases and the J gene lost 5 bases, with 20 bases spanning the gap. The CDR3 reads CASRPWESGRDNEQFF. CDR3 in DNA: TGCGCCAGCAGGCCTTGGGAATCGGGCAGGGACAATGAGCAGTTCTTC.

The chain joins TRBV28 to TRBJ2-5; no clear D gene. Germline V gene lookup returns CDR1 MDHEN and CDR2 SYDVKM. Trimming pared 6 bases from V and 3 bases from J, leaving 5 bases between. The CDR3 has 11 amino acids. For the CDR3, the DNA is TGTGCCAGCAGCCCGGAAGAGACCCAGTACTTC. It is translated as CASSPEETQYF. Full variable domain (rest looked up from reference TRBV28 and TRBJ2-5): DVKVTQSSRYLVKRTGEKVFLECVQDMDHENMFWYRQDPGLGLRLIYFSYDVKMKEKGDIPEGYSVSREKKERFSLILESASTNQTSMYLCASSPEETQYFGPGTRLLVL.

The chain couples TRBV19 to TRBJ1-2; D is unresolved. Trimming stripped 4 bases from V and 7 bases from J, with 16 bases between. Germline-derived CDR1 and CDR2 are LNHDA and SQIVND (reference sequence). The CDR3 contains 14 residues. The CDR3 sequence is CASSTPTSSAGYTF. CDR3 bases: TGTGCCAGTAGTACCCCGACAAGCTCCGCTGGCTACACCTTC. The full variable domain, completed using reference TRBV19 and TRBJ1-2, is DGGITQSPKYLFRKEGQNVTLSCEQNLNHDAMYWYRQDPGQGLRLIYYSQIVNDFQKGDIAEGYSVSREKKESFPLTVTSAQKNPTAFYLCASSTPTSSAGYTFGSGTRLTVV.

The chain has TRBV5-1 and TRBJ2-2, with D perhaps TRBD1 (5 bases). This CDR3 has 17 amino acids. V lost 4 bases, J lost 2 bases, and 18 bases lay in between. The germline V gene has CDR1 SGHRS and CDR2 YFSETQ. The chain's CDR3 is CASSQPFPGRNTGELFF. Here the CDR3 DNA reads TGCGCCAGCAGCCAACCGTTTCCAGGGCGAAACACCGGGGAGCTGTTTTTT.

CDR3 residues: CASSPGTETYEQYF. The CDR3 DNA follows: TGTGCCAGCAGCCCCGGGACGGAGACCTACGAGCAGTACTTC. This chain links TRBV7-6 with TRBJ2-7, with D perhaps TRBD1 or TRBD2 (5 bases each). V lost 5 bases and J lost 2, with 13 bases in between. CDR1 SGHVS and CDR2 FNYEAQ come from the germline V gene. The CDR3 has 14 amino acids.

The chain is built from TRBV7-8 and TRBJ2-2; D is unclear. Looked up from germline, CDR1 is SGHVS and CDR2 is FQNEAQ. CDR3 length equals 15 residues. The V end was cut by 0 bases, the J end by 6 bases, with 11 bases between. The CDR3 here is CASSLARSKAGELFF. Written as DNA, the CDR3 is TGTGCCAGCAGCTTAGCGCGGTCGAAAGCCGGGGAGCTGTTTTTT.

V and J are TRBV7-9 and TRBJ1-5; 9 bases line up with TRBD1. J was trimmed by 3 bases and V by 3 bases; bases with no gene match: 9. CDR1 is SEHNR and CDR2 is FQNEAQ in the germline V gene (reference sequence). CDR3 length: 17 amino acids. The CDR3 spells CASSFDRGAPNNQPQHF. The CDR3 DNA sequence: TGTGCCAGCAGCTTTGACAGGGGGGCCCCTAACAATCAGCCCCAGCATTTT.

The J gene is TRBJ2-7, the V gene TRBV2; TRBD2 agrees at 10 bases. The CDR3 has 13 amino acids. CDR1 is SNHLY, CDR2 FYNNEI, per germline. With V trimmed by 4 bases and J by 10 bases, 7 bases remained unmatched. CDR3: CASSASGREAQYF. DNA of the CDR3: TGTGCCAGCAGTGCAAGCGGGAGGGAGGCCCAGTACTTC.

Turning to this clone: The same CDR3 also results from other DNA sequences found in this sample. The chain carries TRBV5-1 and TRBJ2-5; the match to TRBD2 covers 13 bases. CDR1 SGHRS and CDR2 YFSETQ come from the germline V gene. The CDR3 covers 15 residues. V lost 0 bases to trimming and J lost 5 bases; unmatched junction nucleotides: 1. The CDR3 loop is CASSLELAGGETQYF. CDR3 DNA sequence: TGCGCCAGCAGCTTGGAACTAGCGGGAGGGGAGACCCAGTACTTC. Variable domain in full (rest from reference TRBV5-1 and TRBJ2-5): KAGVTQTPRYLIKTRGQQVTLSCSPISGHRSVSWYQQTPGQGLQFLFEYFSETQRNKGNFPGRFSGRQFSNSRSEMNVSTLELGDSALYLCASSLELAGGETQYFGPGTRLLVL.

This chain uses TRBV7-2 with TRBJ1-1, with D tentatively TRBD1 (5 bases). This CDR3 region has 14 residues. Trimming removed 0 bases at V and 5 bases at J, with 10 bases between. Germline assignment: CDR1 SGHTA and CDR2 FQGNSA. For the CDR3, the DNA is TGTGCCAGCAGCTTAGCCTCGGACACAACTGAAGCTTTCTTT. It codes for CASSLASDTTEAFF.

The V call is TRBV28, the J call TRBJ2-7, with D perhaps matching TRBD2 (6 bases). Trimming pared 6 bases from V and 0 bases from J, leaving 12 bases between. Germline-derived CDR1 and CDR2 are MDHEN and SYDVKM. The CDR3 sequence is 14 residues long. CDR3 loop: CASRGGTSSYEQYF. The CDR3 bases are TGTGCCAGCAGGGGCGGGACCAGCTCCTACGAGCAGTACTTC.